The 21 T cell receptor beta chains below come from one sample, sequenced in a study of chronic HIV infection and antiretroviral therapy. TCRdb itself ran the 5' RACE reads through MiXCR, one entry per CDR3 protein. The sample includes just over 30,000 distinct CDR3 sequences, about 9.6% seen only once; the top ten take more than 2%. Sequenced input: peripheral blood. The receptors derive from an adult who had HIV and had not received antiretroviral therapy, or was an uninfected healthy control (not recorded which).

The V call is TRBV7-2, the J call TRBJ2-5, with TRBD2 as a possible D gene (5 bases). Trimming cost V 5 bases and J 3 bases, with 10 bases left between them. This CDR3 comprises 13 residues. Looked up from germline, CDR1 is SGHTA and CDR2 is FQGNSA. The CDR3 reads CASSILVEETQYF. CDR3 in DNA: TGTGCCAGCAGCATACTAGTCGAAGAGACCCAGTACTTC.

This clonotype was seen at least ten times. V and J are TRBV6-5 and TRBJ2-7; D uncertain. From germline, CDR1 is MNHEY and CDR2 SVGAGI. This CDR3 has 14 residues. V lost 2 bases, J lost 0 bases, and 8 bases lay in between. The CDR3 protein is CASSYGSNSYEQYF. CDR3 nucleotides: TGTGCCAGCAGTTACGGTTCCAACTCCTACGAGCAGTACTTC.

There are many counts of this clonotype. The rearrangement uses TRBV29-1 and TRBJ2-5; D remains unclear. This CDR3 spans 13 amino acids. From germline, CDR1 is SQVTM and CDR2 ANQGSEA. V was pared by 3 bases and J by 1 base, with 9 bases between. The CDR3 here is CSVDKAGQETQYF. The CDR3 bases are TGCAGCGTTGATAAGGCAGGCCAAGAGACCCAGTACTTC.

The chain couples TRBV12-3 or TRBV12-4 to TRBJ1-5, with 7 nucleotides matching TRBD1. The CDR3 runs to 15 residues. Losses at the gene ends were 6 bases for V and 3 bases for J; bases not matched to a gene: 8. CDR3 coding DNA: TGTGCCAGCAGATGGGGAGGGGGCAACAATCAGCCCCAGCATTTT. It is translated as CASRWGGGNNQPQHF.

This clonotype was detected only a few times. In DNA form, the CDR3 reads TGTGCCAGCAGTTTCAGGGGTACGGGCACTGAAGCTTTCTTT. Its translation is CASSFRGTGTEAFF. The chain has TRBV12-3 or TRBV12-4 and TRBJ1-1; possibly TRBD1 for D (6 bases). Trimming removed 3 bases at V and 4 bases at J, with 12 bases between. The CDR3 has 14 residues.

This clonotype was found many times. The CDR3: CASSKRSANTGELFF. CDR3 bases: TGTGCCAGCAGCAAGAGGTCCGCGAACACCGGGGAGCTGTTTTTT. The rearrangement joins TRBV6-6 to TRBJ2-2; no clear D. This CDR3 has 15 residues. V dropped 6 bases and J dropped 0 bases, with 11 bases sitting between them. The germline CDR1 and CDR2 sequences are MNHNY and SVGAGI (reference sequence).

This clonotype came up many times. The CDR3 coding sequence is TGCAGTGCCAGGACAGCTGGAAACACCATATATTTT. Its translation is CSARTAGNTIYF. The V and J genes are TRBV20-1 and TRBJ1-3; perhaps TRBD1 as D (6 bases). V lost 6 bases, J lost 2 bases, and 8 bases lay in between. Germline CDR1 is DFQATT and CDR2 is SNEGSKA (reference sequence). This CDR3 has 12 residues.

The V and J genes are TRBV7-2 and TRBJ1-2; possibly TRBD1 for D (5 bases). With 4 bases removed from V and 3 bases from J, the gap between germline ends came to 21 bases. CDR1 and CDR2 from the germline V gene are SGHTA and FQGNSA. The CDR3 extends over 17 amino acids. The CDR3 nucleotides are TGTGCCAGCAGCTCCCCAAGAGGGGCAGGCGCACACTATGGCTACACCTTC. Translation: CASSSPRGAGAHYGYTF.

The V gene is TRBV4-1, the J gene TRBJ1-6; D ambiguous. This CDR3 spans 19 amino acids. Trimming pared 0 bases from V and 0 bases from J, leaving 15 bases between. The germline CDR1 and CDR2 sequences are MGHRA and YSYEKL. CDR3 nucleotides: TGCGCCAGCAGCCAAGATCCTCAGACCGGCAGCTCCTATAATTCACCCCTCCACTTT. This encodes CASSQDPQTGSSYNSPLHF.

In this sample, this clonotype turned up many times. The gene calls are TRBV15 and TRBJ1-1; D is possibly TRBD1 (5 bases). CDR1 is LNHNV, CDR2 YYDKDF, per germline (reference sequence). The CDR3 is 14 amino acids. The V gene lost 0 bases and the J gene lost 4 bases, with 9 bases spanning the gap. The CDR3 coding sequence is TGTGCCACCAGCAGAGATATGGGGGGCACTGAAGCTTTCTTT. Its translation is CATSRDMGGTEAFF.

The chain combines TRBV12-3 or TRBV12-4 with TRBJ1-4, with 7 bases fitting TRBD1. The CDR3 spans 15 residues. The V segment lost 5 bases and the J segment 8 bases; nucleotides outside the gene matches: 11. CDR3 sequence: CASSTGQDIAEKLFF. The CDR3 DNA is TGTGCCAGCAGTACCGGACAGGACATAGCGGAAAAACTGTTTTTT.

This chain uses TRBV11-2 with TRBJ2-3; D remains unclear. Germline assignment: CDR1 SGHAT and CDR2 FQNNGV. The CDR3 has 12 amino acids. V lost 1 base, J lost 7 bases, and 6 bases lay in between. CDR3 coding DNA: TGTGCCAGCAGCTTAGTGCCAAATACGCAGTATTTT. Its translation is CASSLVPNTQYF.

A few counts support this clonotype. J is TRBJ1-1 and V is TRBV3-1; weak D call: TRBD1 (6 bases). Looked up from germline, CDR1 is LGHDT and CDR2 is YNNKEL (reference sequence). The CDR3 covers 16 residues. Trimming pared 3 bases from V and 0 bases from J, leaving 14 bases between. The CDR3 loop is CASSHPPGHLNTEAFF. Here the CDR3 DNA reads TGTGCCAGCAGCCATCCTCCGGGACACTTGAACACTGAAGCTTTCTTT.

The rearrangement joins TRBV20-1 to TRBJ2-7; 7 positions match TRBD1. Germline lookup yields CDR1 DFQATT and CDR2 SNEGSKA (reference sequence). This CDR3 region has 13 residues. The trim removed 6 bases at V and 4 bases at J, leaving 9 bases unmatched. The CDR3, as DNA: TGCAGTGCCCTAGGGGGCACTCCTTACGAGCAGTACTTC. It is translated as CSALGGTPYEQYF.

This clonotype occurred many times. The rearrangement joins TRBV5-6 to TRBJ1-1; possibly TRBD1 for D (6 bases). Per the germline V gene, CDR1 is SGHDT and CDR2 is YYEEEE. V dropped 3 bases and J dropped 10 bases, with 19 bases sitting between them. The CDR3 is 14 residues long. CDR3 nucleotide sequence: TGTGCCAGCAGCTCCCGACAGGCGAGAGAAGCAGCTTTCTTT. Protein product: CASSSRQAREAAFF.

This clonotype has at least ten counts. V usage is TRBV2 and J usage is TRBJ2-2; weak D call: TRBD1 (7 bases). The CDR3 extends over 14 amino acids. Germline lookup yields CDR1 SNHLY and CDR2 FYNNEI. V shed 8 bases and J shed 0 bases, with 10 bases lying between them. CDR3 residues: CASQGGTNTGELFF. CDR3 sequence (DNA): TGTGCCAGCCAGGGGGGTACGAACACCGGGGAGCTGTTTTTT.

This clonotype showed up just a few times. The V gene is TRBV7-9, the J gene TRBJ2-7; D may be TRBD1 (6 bases). CDR1 SEHNR and CDR2 FQNEAQ come from the germline V gene (reference sequence). The V and J ends lost 3 bases and 4 bases respectively, with 13 bases between them. CDR3 length equals 14 residues. In nucleotides, the CDR3 is TGTGCCAGCAGCTTCCCGTGGGGGCCGTACGAGCAGTACTTC. Translating gives CASSFPWGPYEQYF.

This clonotype was counted many times. The V call is TRBV6-2 or TRBV6-3, the J call TRBJ2-3, with D unresolved. The CDR3 covers 12 residues. Germline V gene sequence: CDR1 MNHEY, CDR2 SVGEGT. Between the trimmed V and J ends, which lost 8 bases and 4 bases, there was a span of 10 bases. This chain's CDR3 is CASGLSADTQYF. In DNA form, the CDR3 reads TGTGCCAGCGGCCTTTCGGCAGATACGCAGTATTTT.

This clonotype was recorded many times. The CDR3 nucleotides are TGCGCCAGCAGCTTAGACAGGGGGAACACCGGGGAGCTGTTTTTT. Translation gives CASSLDRGNTGELFF. V usage is TRBV5-1 and J usage is TRBJ2-2; 8 bases fit TRBD1. The CDR3 has 15 amino acids. The V and J ends lost 2 bases and 1 base, in that order; junction bases with no gene match: 1. Germline V gene data show CDR1 as SGHRS and CDR2 as YFSETQ.

This clonotype was detected ten times or more. The rearrangement links TRBV29-1 to TRBJ1-1; D call uncertain. The CDR3 extends over 12 amino acids. From germline, CDR1 is SQVTM and CDR2 ANQGSEA. V was shortened by 4 bases and J by 0 bases, with 6 bases between the two germline ends. The CDR3 DNA reads TGCAGCGTTGGTCTTATGAACACTGAAGCTTTCTTT. Translated, it gives CSVGLMNTEAFF.

This clonotype was found a few times. V gene TRBV11-2 combines with J gene TRBJ2-7; 8 positions agree with TRBD2. J lost 1 base, V lost 0 bases, and 2 bases had no gene match. The CDR3 has 15 residues. Germline V gene data show CDR1 as SGHAT and CDR2 as FQNNGV. This CDR3 is CASSLELAGSYEQYF. DNA of the CDR3: TGTGCCAGCAGCTTAGAGCTAGCGGGTTCCTACGAGCAGTACTTC. Drawing the rest from reference TRBV11-2 and TRBJ2-7, the complete variable domain is EAGVAQSPRYKIIEKRQSVAFWCNPISGHATLYWYQQILGQGPKLLIQFQNNGVVDDSQLPKDRFSAERLKGVDSTLKIQPAKLEDSAVYLCASSLELAGSYEQYFGPGTRLTVT.